This record covers a single T cell receptor (beta chain). Its target antigen remains unknown. No clone much larger than this one lies a single base away; base qualities are absent. This sample was taken from a study of glioma-infiltrating T cells after dendritic cell vaccination (dated by TCRdb to the mid-2010s). Some background on the complete study: The cohort comprised around 15 glioblastoma patients from Phase I and II dendritic cell vaccination trials, 9 newly diagnosed and 6 with recurrent disease. Patients received autologous tumor lysate-pulsed dendritic cell vaccination between about 2002 and 2012. To make the vaccine, monocyte-derived dendritic cells were cultured for seven days with IL-4 and GM-CSF and then pulsed overnight with autologous tumor lysate. Each patient got three intradermal injections of the dendritic cell vaccine, spaced at biweekly intervals, in the arm below the axilla. Deep sequencing of TCR beta CDR3 regions was used to quantify tumor-infiltrating lymphocyte content and compare tumor and blood repertoires in dendritic cell-vaccinated glioblastoma patients. TCR sequencing metrics, including TIL content and tumor-blood repertoire overlap, were correlated with survival after dendritic cell vaccination. Study-level results and caveats: No direct relationship between TCR clonality and survival was found, suggesting that a diverse polyclonal response may matter. After dendritic cell vaccination, a higher estimated pretreatment TIL content predicted longer time to progression and longer overall survival. The three-group TCR overlap response model was described as speculative and requiring prospective validation. The cohort was small and heterogeneous, few patients had complete blood and tumor sets, and even fewer had initial-recurrent tumor pairs.

Patients were selected on the basis of adequate residual fresh-frozen tumor tissue and more than two years of available survival data. Although molecular status otherwise differed among the glioblastoma patients, no patient had an isocitrate dehydrogenase mutation. PBMC collection took place before vaccination, two weeks after the third vaccination, and at tumor progression if progression occurred. Genomic DNA was extracted with the Qiagen DNeasy Blood extraction Kit. Counted from cysteine to phenylalanine, this CDR3 has 14 amino acids. Of all the DNA, just the CDR3 is kept, 42 bases in frame from base 1. CDR1 is given as MNHEY and CDR2 as SMNVEV, both from the germline V gene (reference sequence). The V and J ends are trimmed by 2 bases and 9 bases, leaving 14 bases between them. TCRB CDR3 regions were amplified from 1.5 to 2 ug genomic DNA, or all available DNA if less, using the immunoSEQ assay. The multiplex PCR relied on 60 forward primers for TCR V beta segments and 13 reverse primers for J beta segments. Synthetic control templates were spiked into each sample at limiting dilution to estimate reads per starting template. The Illumina HiSeq System generated 87 bp sequencing reads. The original methods were these. PCR and sequencing errors were removed by merging closely related sequences with a nearest neighbor algorithm. TCR overlap was defined as the percentage of unique tumor TCR beta sequences that were also present in the same patient's peripheral blood. TCRdb took over this immuneACCESS table, retaining in-frame rearrangements with V and J assigned. Such tables are incomplete; in checked studies, under half of the missing clones stem from an unresolved V gene, and the remainder is unexplained. The V and J calls and clone size come from that table; D and trimming were worked out from the DNA. The sample table records around 100,000 clones; roughly 79% of these occur just once. The ten largest clones capture less than 15% of the sample.

The receptor's source is a human donor with glioblastoma. Recombination joined TRBV27 with TRBJ2-1, with the D gene too uncertain to name. Sequenced material: blood, taken before dendritic cell vaccination. CDR3 sequence: CASSLSGPFSEQFF. The sequence in DNA is TGTGCCAGCAGTTTAAGTGGGCCCTTCTCTGAGCAGTTCTTC.